Detailed here is one T cell receptor (beta chain). This record comes from a study of cytomegalovirus exposure and HLA in healthy donors. PCR amplification relied on 60 Vbeta primers (plus 13 Jbeta primers). TCRdb's table, derived via immunoSEQ multiplex PCR, lists solely in-frame clones and lacks some. The sample has 110,000 or so clones; under 80% are singletons. The CDR3 runs to 13 residues. Germline loops: CDR1 SGHTA, CDR2 FQGTGA. V lost 5 bases and J 10 bases, leaving 15 bases between the germline ends. Specimen: PBMCs. The sequence was collected from a woman aged 40 to 50 in good health and CMV-seropositive. The V and J genes are TRBV7-3 and TRBJ2-1; the D gene is possibly TRBD2 (7 bases). CDR3 in DNA: TGTGCCAGCAGCCCGAGGGGGGGACTAGAGCAGTTCTTC. Translated: CASSPRGGLEQFF.